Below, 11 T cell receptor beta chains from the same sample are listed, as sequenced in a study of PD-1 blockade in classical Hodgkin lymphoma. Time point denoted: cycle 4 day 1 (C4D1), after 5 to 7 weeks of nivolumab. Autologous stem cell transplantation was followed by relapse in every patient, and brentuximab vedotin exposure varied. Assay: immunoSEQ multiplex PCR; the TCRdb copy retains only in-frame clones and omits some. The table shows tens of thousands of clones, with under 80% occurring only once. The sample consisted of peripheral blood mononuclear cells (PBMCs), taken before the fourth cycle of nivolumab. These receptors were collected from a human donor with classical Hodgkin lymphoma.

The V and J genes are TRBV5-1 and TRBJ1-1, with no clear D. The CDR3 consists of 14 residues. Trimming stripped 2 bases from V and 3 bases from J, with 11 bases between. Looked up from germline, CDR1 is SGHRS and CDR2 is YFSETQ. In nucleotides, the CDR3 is TGCGCCAGCAGCTTCGAGGGAGGGTACACTGAAGCTTTCTTT. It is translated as CASSFEGGYTEAFF. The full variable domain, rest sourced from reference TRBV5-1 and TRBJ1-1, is KAGVTQTPRYLIKTRGQQVTLSCSPISGHRSVSWYQQTPGQGLQFLFEYFSETQRNKGNFPGRFSGRQFSNSRSEMNVSTLELGDSALYLCASSFEGGYTEAFFGQGTRLTVV.

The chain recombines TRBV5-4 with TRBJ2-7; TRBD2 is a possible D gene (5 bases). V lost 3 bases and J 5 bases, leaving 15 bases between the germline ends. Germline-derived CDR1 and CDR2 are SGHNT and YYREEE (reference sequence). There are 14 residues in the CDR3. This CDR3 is CASSSQRLAHEQYF. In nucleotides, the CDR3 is TGTGCCAGCAGCTCCCAGCGGCTAGCCCACGAGCAGTACTTC.

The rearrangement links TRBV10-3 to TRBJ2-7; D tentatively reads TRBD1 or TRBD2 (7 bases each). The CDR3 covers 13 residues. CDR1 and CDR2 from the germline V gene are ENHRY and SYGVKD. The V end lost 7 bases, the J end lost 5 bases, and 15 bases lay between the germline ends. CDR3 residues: CAIKGRGGNEQYF. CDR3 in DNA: TGTGCCATCAAGGGCAGGGGGGGTAACGAGCAGTACTTC.

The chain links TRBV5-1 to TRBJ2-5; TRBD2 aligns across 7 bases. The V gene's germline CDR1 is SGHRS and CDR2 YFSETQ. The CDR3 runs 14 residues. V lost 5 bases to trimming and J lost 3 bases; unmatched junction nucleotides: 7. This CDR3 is CASRRASGEETQYF. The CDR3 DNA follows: TGCGCCAGCAGGAGGGCTAGCGGAGAAGAGACCCAGTACTTC.

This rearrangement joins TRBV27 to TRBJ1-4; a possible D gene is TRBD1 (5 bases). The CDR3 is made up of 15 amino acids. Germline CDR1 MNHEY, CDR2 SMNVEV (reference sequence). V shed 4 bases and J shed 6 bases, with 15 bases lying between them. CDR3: CASSSYETADEKLFF. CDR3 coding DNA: TGTGCCAGCAGTTCTTATGAGACAGCGGATGAAAAACTGTTTTTT.

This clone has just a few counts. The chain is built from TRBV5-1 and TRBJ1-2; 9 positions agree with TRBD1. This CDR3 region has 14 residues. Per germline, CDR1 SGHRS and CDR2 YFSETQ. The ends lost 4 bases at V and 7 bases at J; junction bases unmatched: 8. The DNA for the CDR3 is TGCGCCAGCAGCGGGGACAGGGTCGGCACTGGCTACACCTTC. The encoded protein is CASSGDRVGTGYTF.

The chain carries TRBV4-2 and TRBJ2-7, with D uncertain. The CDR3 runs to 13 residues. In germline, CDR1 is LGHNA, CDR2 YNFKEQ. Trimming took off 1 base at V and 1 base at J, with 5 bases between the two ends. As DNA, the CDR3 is TGTGCCAGCAGCCAAGTTTCGTCCTACGAGCAGTACTTC. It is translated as CASSQVSSYEQYF.

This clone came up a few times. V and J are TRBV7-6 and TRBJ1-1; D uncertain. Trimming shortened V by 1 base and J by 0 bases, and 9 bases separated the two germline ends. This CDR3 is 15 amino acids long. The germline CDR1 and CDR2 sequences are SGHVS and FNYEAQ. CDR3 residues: CASSLVSTVNTEAFF. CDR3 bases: TGTGCCAGCAGCTTAGTCTCCACAGTGAACACTGAAGCTTTCTTT.

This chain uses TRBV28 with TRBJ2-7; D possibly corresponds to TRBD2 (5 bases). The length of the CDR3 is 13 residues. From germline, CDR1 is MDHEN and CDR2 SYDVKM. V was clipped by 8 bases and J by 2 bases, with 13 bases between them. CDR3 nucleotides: TGTGCCAGCCTTTTAACGGGGACCTACGAGCAGTACTTC. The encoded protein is CASLLTGTYEQYF.

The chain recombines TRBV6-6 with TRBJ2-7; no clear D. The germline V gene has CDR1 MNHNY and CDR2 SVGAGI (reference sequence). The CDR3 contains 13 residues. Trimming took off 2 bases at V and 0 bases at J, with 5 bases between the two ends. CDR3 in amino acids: CASSYEASYEQYF. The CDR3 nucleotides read TGTGCCAGCAGTTACGAAGCCTCCTACGAGCAGTACTTC.

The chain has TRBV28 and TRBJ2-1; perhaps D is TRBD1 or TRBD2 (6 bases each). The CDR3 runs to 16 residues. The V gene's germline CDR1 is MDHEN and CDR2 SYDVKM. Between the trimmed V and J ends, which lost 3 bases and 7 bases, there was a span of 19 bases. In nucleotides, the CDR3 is TGTGCCAGCAGTTTCATTGGGGGCGCGGGGAAAAATGAGCAGTTCTTC. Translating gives CASSFIGGAGKNEQFF.